The 24 T cell receptor beta chains in this list originate from one sample, sequenced in a study of T-cell memory formation after mild COVID-19. Using its own MiXCR run on the 5' RACE reads, TCRdb lists one record per CDR3 protein. The sample has about 210,000 distinct CDR3 sequences; approximately 30% are singletons. The sequenced sample was PBMCs or a T cell subset sorted from them (not recorded which). The receptor set was obtained from an adult woman who had mild COVID-19 (a few samples of this study predate the infection). Cell type and time point are not known.

This clonotype has just a few counts. The V and J genes are TRBV11-3 and TRBJ2-2; D perhaps matches TRBD2 (6 bases). Germline CDR1 reads SGHNT; CDR2 reads YENEEA. The V end was cut by 6 bases, the J end by 6 bases, with 14 bases between. The CDR3 sequence is 14 residues long. The CDR3 sequence is CASRSPAGPGELFF. DNA for the CDR3: TGTGCCAGCAGGTCCCCGGCGGGGCCCGGGGAGCTGTTTTTT. Full variable domain (missing parts from reference TRBV11-3 and TRBJ2-2): EAGVVQSPRYKIIEKKQPVAFWCNPISGHNTLYWYLQNLGQGPELLIRYENEEAVDDSQLPKDRFSAERLKGVDSTLKIQPAELGDSAVYLCASRSPAGPGELFFGEGSRLTVL.

This clonotype was picked up one time. The V call is TRBV19, the J call TRBJ1-6; no definite D call. Germline CDR1 reads LNHDA; CDR2 reads SQIVND (reference sequence). V was trimmed by 4 bases and J by 7 bases, leaving 11 bases between them. The CDR3 sequence is 14 residues long. CDR3 region: CASSSATINSPLHF. For the CDR3, the DNA is TGTGCCAGTAGTAGCGCGACAATAAATTCACCCCTCCACTTT.

This chain uses TRBV4-1 with TRBJ2-2; perhaps TRBD1 as D (7 bases). Germline values: CDR1 MGHRA, CDR2 YSYEKL. V shed 3 bases and J shed 5 bases, with 16 bases lying between them. The CDR3 covers 16 residues. CDR3 nucleotides: TGCGCCAGCAGCCATCTCCCAGGGGGGCCGACCGGGGAGCTGTTTTTT. It specifies CASSHLPGGPTGELFF.

This clonotype was seen a handful of times. This rearrangement joins TRBV5-1 to TRBJ2-2; no reliable D call. V dropped 0 bases and J dropped 6 bases, with 9 bases sitting between them. Looked up from germline, CDR1 is SGHRS and CDR2 is YFSETQ. The CDR3 is 14 amino acids. The chain's CDR3 is CASSLGHQAGELFF. The CDR3 nucleotides read TGCGCCAGCAGCTTGGGGCATCAAGCCGGGGAGCTGTTTTTT.

V gene TRBV5-1 combines with J gene TRBJ1-1; D is unclear. Germline CDR1 SGHRS, CDR2 YFSETQ. This CDR3 is built from 15 residues. The V and J ends lost 0 bases and 3 bases respectively, with 12 bases between them. The CDR3 protein is CASSLGSGGDTEAFF. The CDR3 DNA sequence: TGCGCCAGCAGCTTGGGGTCGGGTGGGGACACTGAAGCTTTCTTT.

This chain joins TRBV24-1 and TRBJ2-7, with a tentative D call TRBD2 (6 bases). The ends were cut back, 2 bases at V and 7 bases at J, with 20 bases in the middle. This CDR3 is built from 16 residues. CDR1 KGHDR and CDR2 SFDVKD come from the germline V gene. CDR3 in amino acids: CATSDSQRTPSGEQYF. The CDR3 region has the DNA TGTGCCACCAGTGATTCCCAAAGGACCCCCAGCGGGGAGCAGTACTTC.

This clonotype was detected only a few times. The V and J genes are TRBV20-1 and TRBJ1-6; D unclear. This CDR3 region has 17 residues. CDR1 and CDR2 (germline): DFQATT, SNEGSKA (reference sequence). V gave up 5 bases and J gave up 9 bases, with 26 bases separating them. CDR3 coding DNA: TGCAGTGCTTTAACCGACTACGGCAGAGCCCTATCTTCACCCCTCCACTTT. It codes for CSALTDYGRALSSPLHF.

The chain has TRBV2 and TRBJ1-6, with D perhaps TRBD1 (6 bases). There are 15 residues in the CDR3. Germline V gene data show CDR1 as SNHLY and CDR2 as FYNNEI. V lost 6 bases to trimming and J lost 7 bases, with 16 bases between them. CDR3 DNA: TGTGCCAGCAGACAGGGAACTGTCCTCAATTCACCCCTCCACTTT. It yields the protein CASRQGTVLNSPLHF. Variable domain in full (rest from reference TRBV2 and TRBJ1-6): EPEVTQTPSHQVTQMGQEVILRCVPISNHLYFYWYRQILGQKVEFLVSFYNNEISEKSEIFDDQFSVERPDGSNFTLKIRSTKLEDSAMYFCASRQGTVLNSPLHFGNGTRLTVT.

This clonotype was counted a few times. The chain has TRBV18 and TRBJ2-6; 7 nucleotides match TRBD1. CDR3 length: 18 residues. The germline gives CDR1 KGHSH, CDR2 LQKENI. V was pared by 0 bases and J by 2 bases, with 7 bases of the junction left unmatched. The CDR3 loop is CASSPPSVDRAGANVLTF. The CDR3 DNA is TGTGCCAGCTCACCACCCTCGGTCGACAGGGCTGGGGCCAACGTCCTGACTTTC.

V usage is TRBV20-1 and J usage is TRBJ1-4; TRBD1 might be the D (6 bases). The V end was cut by 3 bases, the J end by 0 bases, with 17 bases between. The germline gives CDR1 DFQATT, CDR2 SNEGSKA (reference sequence). This CDR3 has 17 amino acids. CDR3: CSASQRTDRPTNEKLFF. For the CDR3, the DNA is TGCAGTGCTAGCCAACGGACAGACCGACCAACTAATGAAAAACTGTTTTTT.

The chain recombines TRBV7-2 with TRBJ2-2, with 11 bases lining up with TRBD1. Germline V CDR1 and CDR2: SGHTA, FQGNSA. The V gene end was trimmed by 3 bases and the J gene end by 7 bases; junction bases not matched to a gene: 4. The length of the CDR3 is 15 residues. The CDR3 region has the DNA TGTGCCAGCAGCTTGGGGACAGGGGGATACGGGGAGCTGTTTTTT. As protein: CASSLGTGGYGELFF.

V and J are TRBV5-8 and TRBJ2-7; TRBD2 is a possible D gene (5 bases). Germline-derived CDR1 and CDR2 are SGHTS and YDEGEE. This CDR3 contains 10 residues. Trimming cost V 5 bases and J 7 bases, with 7 bases left between them. The CDR3: CASRGGEQYF. CDR3 bases: TGTGCCAGCAGAGGCGGGGAGCAGTACTTC. The full variable domain, rest sourced from reference TRBV5-8 and TRBJ2-7, is EAGVTQSPTHLIKTRGQQATLRCSPISGHTSVYWYQQALGLGLQFLLWYDEGEERNRGNFPPRFSGRQFPNYSSELNVNALELEDSALYLCASRGGEQYFGPGTRLTVT.

V usage is TRBV11-2 and J usage is TRBJ2-4; TRBD1 is a possible D gene (5 bases). Trimming took 0 bases from V and 9 from J, leaving 9 bases between them. The CDR3 consists of 13 residues. Germline assignment: CDR1 SGHAT and CDR2 FQNNGV. The CDR3 bases are TGTGCCAGCAGCTTAGACGGCAGGGCCATTCAGTACTTC. Amino acid sequence: CASSLDGRAIQYF.

The rearrangement links TRBV24-1 to TRBJ2-7; the D is unclear. The germline CDR1 and CDR2 sequences are KGHDR and SFDVKD. The CDR3 consists of 14 residues. The V and J ends lost 5 bases and 6 bases respectively, with 16 bases between them. The CDR3 sequence is CATSAGPSLAEQYF. As DNA, the CDR3 is TGTGCCACCAGTGCCGGACCTTCCCTGGCCGAGCAGTACTTC.

This clonotype was picked up one time. This chain links TRBV11-2 with TRBJ2-1, with 7 bases fitting TRBD2. The CDR3 extends over 17 amino acids. In germline, CDR1 is SGHAT, CDR2 FQNNGV. J was trimmed by 0 bases and V by 4 bases; bases with no gene match: 9. The CDR3: CASSSRGGGGSYNEQFF. In DNA form, the CDR3 reads TGTGCCAGCAGCTCCCGGGGTGGCGGGGGCTCCTACAATGAGCAGTTCTTC.

This clonotype was seen only a few times. In nucleotides, the CDR3 is TGTGCCAGCTCACCAATACAGAACACTGAAGCTTTCTTT. Its translation is CASSPIQNTEAFF. The genes are TRBV18 and TRBJ1-1; D uncertain. Germline V CDR1 and CDR2: KGHSH, LQKENI. V dropped 2 bases and J dropped 1 base, with 5 bases sitting between them. The CDR3 sequence is 13 residues long.

This clonotype came up a few times. The rearrangement links TRBV5-1 to TRBJ2-1; 8 bases are shared with TRBD1. This CDR3 spans 16 amino acids. The V gene end was trimmed by 5 bases and the J gene end by 1 base; junction bases not matched to a gene: 8. The germline V gene encodes CDR1 SGHRS and CDR2 YFSETQ. The CDR3, as DNA: TGCGCCAGCAGGCAAGGACAGGGTGAGTCCTACAATGAGCAGTTCTTC. Protein: CASRQGQGESYNEQFF.

This clonotype was seen a few times. The genes are TRBV2 and TRBJ2-7; D possibly corresponds to TRBD1 (5 bases). Trimming took off 10 bases at V and 7 bases at J, with 14 bases between the two ends. The CDR3 extends over 11 amino acids. The germline V gene has CDR1 SNHLY and CDR2 FYNNEI. CDR3: CATSGLREQYF. The DNA for the CDR3 is TGTGCCACATCAGGGCTGCGGGAGCAGTACTTC.

V and J are TRBV20-1 and TRBJ2-3, with TRBD2 as a possible D gene (6 bases). Germline V CDR1 and CDR2: DFQATT, SNEGSKA (reference sequence). V was clipped by 0 bases and J by 0 bases, with 10 bases between them. The length of the CDR3 is 15 residues. Written as DNA, the CDR3 is TGCAGTGCTAGAGATATCGGACTAAGCACAGATACGCAGTATTTT. Translating gives CSARDIGLSTDTQYF.

The V call is TRBV24-1, the J call TRBJ2-1, with D uncertain. The CDR3 contains 14 residues. V lost 5 bases and J lost 7, with 14 bases in between. CDR1 and CDR2 from the germline V gene are KGHDR and SFDVKD. CDR3 sequence: CATSGSSLGNEQFF. In nucleotides, the CDR3 is TGTGCCACCAGTGGGAGTAGCCTCGGGAATGAGCAGTTCTTC.

This clonotype turned up a few times. The CDR3 DNA reads as TGTGCCAGCAGCCCCTACAGGGCTAGCGGGTCCAAGTTCACAGATACGCAGTATTTT. Protein: CASSPYRASGSKFTDTQYF. The V and J genes are TRBV7-9 and TRBJ2-3, with 8 bases matching TRBD2. Germline CDR1 is SEHNR and CDR2 is FQNEAQ (reference sequence). V lost 5 bases to trimming and J lost 2 bases; unmatched junction nucleotides: 18. The CDR3 is made up of 19 amino acids. Variable domain in full (rest from reference TRBV7-9 and TRBJ2-3): DTGVSQNPRHKITKRGQNVTFRCDPISEHNRLYWYRQTLGQGPEFLTYFQNEAQLEKSRLLSDRFSAERPKGSFSTLEIQRTEQGDSAMYLCASSPYRASGSKFTDTQYFGPGTRLTVL.

The rearrangement joins TRBV6-5 to TRBJ2-1; TRBD2 aligns across 7 bases. Germline trimming cut 2 bases from V and 6 bases from J; bases unmatched to any gene: 7. Germline CDR1 is MNHEY and CDR2 is SVGAGI. This CDR3 is 15 amino acids long. This chain's CDR3 is CASSYGRGWSNEQFF. In DNA, the CDR3 is TGTGCCAGCAGTTACGGGCGGGGGTGGAGCAATGAGCAGTTCTTC.

This clonotype appeared a few times. The chain employs TRBV29-1 and TRBJ1-1; D might be TRBD1 (5 bases). The germline V and J ends were trimmed by 1 base and 0 bases, with 12 bases remaining between them. From germline, CDR1 is SQVTM and CDR2 ANQGSEA. This CDR3 is built from 15 residues. The CDR3 sequence: CSVEVRDSLNTEAFF. CDR3 DNA: TGCAGCGTTGAAGTCCGAGACAGTTTGAACACTGAAGCTTTCTTT.

The chain carries TRBV7-3 and TRBJ1-4, with D perhaps TRBD1 (5 bases). CDR3 length equals 15 residues. The V end lost 3 bases, the J end lost 8 bases, and 16 bases lay between the germline ends. Germline CDR1 SGHTA, CDR2 FQGTGA. In nucleotides, the CDR3 is TGTGCCAGCAGCTTGGACGGGGGGTCTGGCGAAAAACTGTTTTTT. Translation gives CASSLDGGSGEKLFF.